This T cell receptor beta chain was documented in a study of siplizumab effects on memory and regulatory T cells. Germline CDR1 is MNHEY and CDR2 is SVGAGI. The CDR3 is 15 residues long. With 2 bases removed from V and 0 bases from J, the gap between germline ends came to 11 bases. Study-level results: Mean Treg-derived proportions of mappable alloreactive CD4+ clones were less than 75% for siplizumab and less than 35% for controls. Neither a naive nor a memory phenotype was assignable to roughly 75-96% of proliferating CD4+ or CD8+ clones.

Comments on this clone: Antigen: not known.

Around 100,000 TCR templates per sample were assayed. The method was immunoSEQ multiplex PCR; TCRdb's version includes in-frame clones alone and lacks a portion of them. The sample carries fewer than 120,000 clones, about nine tenths recorded once. The chain couples TRBV6-5 to TRBJ2-7; D uncertain. Source material: CD4+ T cells sorted from blood. This TCR was recovered from a human donor in good health. The CDR3: CASSYTAADSYEQYF. In DNA, the CDR3 is TGTGCCAGCAGTTACACCGCCGCGGACTCCTACGAGCAGTACTTC.